This TCR beta chain stems from a study of blood T cell repertoires in COVID-19. The overall study: Italy, Spain and the United States were the sources of the convalescent and acute COVID-19 samples. Sample material is recorded as cDNA or gDNA derived from T cells, B-cell-depleted T cells, or PBMCs.

This CDR3 is 14 amino acids long. Trimming took 2 bases from V and 9 from J, leaving 14 bases between them. Germline V gene sequence: CDR1 SNHLY, CDR2 FYNNEI. Original methodology: Estimates of nucleated cell counts were drawn from the amplification of reference gene primers. Assay: immunoSEQ multiplex PCR; the TCRdb copy retains only in-frame clones and omits some. Clonal size and the V and J genes are those of that table, whereas D and trimming came from the DNA. The sample yields a few hundred thousand clones, approximately 80% seen once. Sequencing was carried out using peripheral blood. The TCR originated in an elderly woman with active or convalescent COVID-19. The chain employs TRBV2 and TRBJ1-5; D remains unclear. CDR3 loop: CASSEWAGSMPQHF. CDR3 sequence (DNA): TGTGCCAGCAGTGAATGGGCGGGGAGTATGCCCCAGCATTTT.